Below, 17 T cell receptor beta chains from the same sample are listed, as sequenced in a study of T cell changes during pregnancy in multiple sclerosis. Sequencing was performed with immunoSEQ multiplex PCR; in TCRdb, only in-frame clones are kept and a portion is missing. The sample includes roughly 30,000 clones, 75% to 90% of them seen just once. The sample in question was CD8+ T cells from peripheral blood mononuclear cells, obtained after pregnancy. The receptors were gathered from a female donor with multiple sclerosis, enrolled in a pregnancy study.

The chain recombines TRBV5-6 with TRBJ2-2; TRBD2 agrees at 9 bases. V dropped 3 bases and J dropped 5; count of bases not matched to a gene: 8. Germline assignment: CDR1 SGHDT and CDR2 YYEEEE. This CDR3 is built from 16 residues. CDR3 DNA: TGTGCCAGCAGCTATCTTAGCGGGAGTTGGACCGGGGAGCTGTTTTTT. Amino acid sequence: CASSYLSGSWTGELFF.

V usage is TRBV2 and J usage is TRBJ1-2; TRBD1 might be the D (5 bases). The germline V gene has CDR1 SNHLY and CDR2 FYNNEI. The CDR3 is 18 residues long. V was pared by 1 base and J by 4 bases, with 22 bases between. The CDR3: CASSEGEFLGGNLYGYTF. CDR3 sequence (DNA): TGTGCCAGCAGTGAAGGTGAATTCCTTGGGGGGAACCTCTATGGCTACACCTTC.

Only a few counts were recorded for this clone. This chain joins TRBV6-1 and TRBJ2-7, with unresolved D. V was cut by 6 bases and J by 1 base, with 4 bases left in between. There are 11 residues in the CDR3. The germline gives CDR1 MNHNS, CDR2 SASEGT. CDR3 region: CASRHSYEQYF. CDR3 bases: TGTGCCAGCAGACATTCCTACGAGCAGTACTTC.

The CDR3 region is CSAGGYEQYF. Written as DNA, the CDR3 is TGTTCCGCAGGGGGCTACGAGCAGTACTTC. The chain is built from TRBV28 and TRBJ2-7, with 7 bases lining up with TRBD1. Germline V gene lookup returns CDR1 MDHEN and CDR2 SYDVKM. This CDR3 is built from 10 residues.

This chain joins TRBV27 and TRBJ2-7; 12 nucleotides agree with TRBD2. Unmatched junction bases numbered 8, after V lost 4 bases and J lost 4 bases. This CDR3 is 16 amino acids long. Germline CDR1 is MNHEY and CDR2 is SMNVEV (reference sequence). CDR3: CASSSLTSGRTYEQYF. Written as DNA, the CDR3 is TGTGCCAGCAGTTCCCTGACTAGCGGGAGAACGTACGAGCAGTACTTC.

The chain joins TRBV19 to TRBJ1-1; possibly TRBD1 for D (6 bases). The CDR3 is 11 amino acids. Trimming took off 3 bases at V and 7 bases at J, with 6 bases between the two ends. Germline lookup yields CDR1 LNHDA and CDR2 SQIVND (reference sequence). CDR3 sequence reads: CASSMDSEAFF. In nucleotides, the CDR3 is TGTGCCAGTAGTATGGACAGTGAAGCTTTCTTT.

CDR3 protein: CASSIQLADNYGYTF. The DNA for the CDR3 is TGTGCCAGTAGTATCCAGTTGGCAGATAACTATGGCTACACCTTC. The rearrangement uses TRBV19 and TRBJ1-2; D is unresolved. Germline V gene sequence: CDR1 LNHDA, CDR2 SQIVND (reference sequence). The CDR3 has 15 amino acids. The V gene lost 3 bases and the J gene lost 1 base, with 12 bases spanning the gap.

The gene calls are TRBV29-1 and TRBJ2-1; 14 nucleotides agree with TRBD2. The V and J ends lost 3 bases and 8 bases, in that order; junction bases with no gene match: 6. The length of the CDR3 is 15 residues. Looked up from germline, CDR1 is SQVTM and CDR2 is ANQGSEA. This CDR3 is CSVEGTSGRADEQFF. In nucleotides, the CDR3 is TGCAGCGTTGAGGGGACTAGCGGGAGAGCGGATGAGCAGTTCTTC.

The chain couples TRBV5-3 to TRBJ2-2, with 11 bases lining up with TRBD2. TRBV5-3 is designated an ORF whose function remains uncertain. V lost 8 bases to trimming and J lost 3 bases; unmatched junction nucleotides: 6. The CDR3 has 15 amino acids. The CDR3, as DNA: TGTGCCAGCAGCCCACTAGCGGGAGACACCGGGGAGCTGTTTTTT. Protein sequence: CASSPLAGDTGELFF.

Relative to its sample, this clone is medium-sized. The CDR3 loop reads CASSHWRDRDETQYF. The CDR3 nucleotides are TGCGCCAGCAGTCATTGGAGGGACAGGGATGAGACCCAGTACTTC. The genes are TRBV5-1 and TRBJ2-5, with 9 bases that match TRBD1. From germline, CDR1 is SGHRS and CDR2 YFSETQ. There are 15 residues in the CDR3. J lost 5 bases, V lost 5 bases, and 10 bases had no gene match. Based on the CDR3 plus reference TRBV5-1 and TRBJ2-5, the full variable domain is KAGVTQTPRYLIKTRGQQVTLSCSPISGHRSVSWYQQTPGQGLQFLFEYFSETQRNKGNFPGRFSGRQFSNSRSEMNVSTLELGDSALYLCASSHWRDRDETQYFGPGTRLLVL.

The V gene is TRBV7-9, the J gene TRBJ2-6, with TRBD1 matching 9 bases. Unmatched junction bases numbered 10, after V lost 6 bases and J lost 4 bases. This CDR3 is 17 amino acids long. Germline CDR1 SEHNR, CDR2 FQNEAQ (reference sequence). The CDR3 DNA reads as TGTGCCAGCAGGCCCACAGGGGGCGGTTGGGGGGCCAACGTCCTGACTTTC. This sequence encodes CASRPTGGGWGANVLTF.

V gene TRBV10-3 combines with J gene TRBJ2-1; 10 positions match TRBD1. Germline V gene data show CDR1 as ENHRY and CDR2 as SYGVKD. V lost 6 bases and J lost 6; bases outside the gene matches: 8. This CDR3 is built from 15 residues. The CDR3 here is CAIRATGGSPNEQFF. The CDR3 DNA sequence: TGTGCCATCAGGGCGACAGGGGGCTCCCCCAATGAGCAGTTCTTC.

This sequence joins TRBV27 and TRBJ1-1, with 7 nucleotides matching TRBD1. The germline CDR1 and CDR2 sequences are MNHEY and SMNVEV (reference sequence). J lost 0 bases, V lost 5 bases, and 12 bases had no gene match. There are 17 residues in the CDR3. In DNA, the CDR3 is TGTGCCAGCAGTCCGAACTGGGGACAGTCTTTGAACACTGAAGCTTTCTTT. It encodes CASSPNWGQSLNTEAFF.

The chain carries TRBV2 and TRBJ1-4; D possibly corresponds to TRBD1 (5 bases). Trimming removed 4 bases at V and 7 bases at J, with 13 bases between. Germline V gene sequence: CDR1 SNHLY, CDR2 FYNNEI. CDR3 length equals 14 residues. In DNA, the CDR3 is TGTGCCAGCAGTGTTTTTGGGGGAGGTGAAAAACTGTTTTTT. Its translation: CASSVFGGGEKLFF.

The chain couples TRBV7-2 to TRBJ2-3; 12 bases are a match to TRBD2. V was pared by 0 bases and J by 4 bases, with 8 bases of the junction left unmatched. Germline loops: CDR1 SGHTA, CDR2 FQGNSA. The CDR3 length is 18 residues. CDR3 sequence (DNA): TGTGCCAGCAGCTTAGCCCTAGCGGGAGGGCCCTCACCAGATACGCAGTATTTT. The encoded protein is CASSLALAGGPSPDTQYF. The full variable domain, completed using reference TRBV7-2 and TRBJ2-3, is GAGVSQSPSNKVTEKGKDVELRCDPISGHTALYWYRQSLGQGLEFLIYFQGNSAPDKSGLPSDRFSAERTGGSVSTLTIQRTQQEDSAVYLCASSLALAGGPSPDTQYFGPGTRLTVL.

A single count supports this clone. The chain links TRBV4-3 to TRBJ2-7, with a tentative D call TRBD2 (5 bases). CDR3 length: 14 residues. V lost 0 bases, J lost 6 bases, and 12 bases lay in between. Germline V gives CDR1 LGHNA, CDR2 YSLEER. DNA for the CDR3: TGCGCCAGCAGCCAAGATCTAGATCGGGGCGAGCAGTACTTC. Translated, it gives CASSQDLDRGEQYF.

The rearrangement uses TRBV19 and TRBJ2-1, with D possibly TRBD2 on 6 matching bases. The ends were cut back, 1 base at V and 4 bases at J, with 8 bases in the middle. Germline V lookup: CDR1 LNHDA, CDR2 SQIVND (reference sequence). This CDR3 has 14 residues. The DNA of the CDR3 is TGTGCCAGTAGTATAGGGACTACTTACAATGAGCAGTTCTTC. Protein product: CASSIGTTYNEQFF.